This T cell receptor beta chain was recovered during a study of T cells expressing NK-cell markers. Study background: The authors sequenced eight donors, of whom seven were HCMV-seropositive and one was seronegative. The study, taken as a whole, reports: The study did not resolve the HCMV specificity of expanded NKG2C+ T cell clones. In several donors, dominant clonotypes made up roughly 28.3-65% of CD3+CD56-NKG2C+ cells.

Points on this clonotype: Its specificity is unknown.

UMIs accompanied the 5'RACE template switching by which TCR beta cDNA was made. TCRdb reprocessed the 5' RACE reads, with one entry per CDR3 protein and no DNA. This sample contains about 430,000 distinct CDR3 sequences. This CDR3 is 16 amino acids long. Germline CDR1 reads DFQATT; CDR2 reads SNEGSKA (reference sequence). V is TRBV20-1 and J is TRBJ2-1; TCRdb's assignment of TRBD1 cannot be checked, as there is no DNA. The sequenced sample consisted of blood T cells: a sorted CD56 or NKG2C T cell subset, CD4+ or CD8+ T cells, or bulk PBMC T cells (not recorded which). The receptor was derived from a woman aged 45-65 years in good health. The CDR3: CSASGEGRLSYNEQFF.